Below, one TCR beta chain is given with its context. This sample was included in a study of shared T cell receptors in the human thymus. The repertoire was sequenced with immunoSEQ multiplex PCR; TCRdb's copy has only in-frame clones and lacks some. The data contain about 660,000 clones, approximately 87% of them singletons. J lost 5 bases, V lost 3 bases, and 4 bases had no gene match. CDR3 length equals 14 residues. Per germline, CDR1 LNHNV and CDR2 YYDKDF (reference sequence). This same sample was also taken into another study, of human thymus T cells. From that report: Having corrective surgery for congenital heart defects, healthy Finnish infants were the ones who donated. In corrective heart surgery, resections were taken, and these provided the thymus tissue. Across thymic and blood repertoires, the usage of V and J genes appeared to be biased.

The origin of this receptor is a boy in the first two years of life with a congenital heart defect. What was sequenced was thymocytes. The chain joins TRBV15 to TRBJ2-3; 8 bases match TRBD2. CDR3 sequence (DNA): TGTGCCACCAGCAGCGGGAGGGCGAGAGATACGCAGTATTTT. As protein: CATSSGRARDTQYF.